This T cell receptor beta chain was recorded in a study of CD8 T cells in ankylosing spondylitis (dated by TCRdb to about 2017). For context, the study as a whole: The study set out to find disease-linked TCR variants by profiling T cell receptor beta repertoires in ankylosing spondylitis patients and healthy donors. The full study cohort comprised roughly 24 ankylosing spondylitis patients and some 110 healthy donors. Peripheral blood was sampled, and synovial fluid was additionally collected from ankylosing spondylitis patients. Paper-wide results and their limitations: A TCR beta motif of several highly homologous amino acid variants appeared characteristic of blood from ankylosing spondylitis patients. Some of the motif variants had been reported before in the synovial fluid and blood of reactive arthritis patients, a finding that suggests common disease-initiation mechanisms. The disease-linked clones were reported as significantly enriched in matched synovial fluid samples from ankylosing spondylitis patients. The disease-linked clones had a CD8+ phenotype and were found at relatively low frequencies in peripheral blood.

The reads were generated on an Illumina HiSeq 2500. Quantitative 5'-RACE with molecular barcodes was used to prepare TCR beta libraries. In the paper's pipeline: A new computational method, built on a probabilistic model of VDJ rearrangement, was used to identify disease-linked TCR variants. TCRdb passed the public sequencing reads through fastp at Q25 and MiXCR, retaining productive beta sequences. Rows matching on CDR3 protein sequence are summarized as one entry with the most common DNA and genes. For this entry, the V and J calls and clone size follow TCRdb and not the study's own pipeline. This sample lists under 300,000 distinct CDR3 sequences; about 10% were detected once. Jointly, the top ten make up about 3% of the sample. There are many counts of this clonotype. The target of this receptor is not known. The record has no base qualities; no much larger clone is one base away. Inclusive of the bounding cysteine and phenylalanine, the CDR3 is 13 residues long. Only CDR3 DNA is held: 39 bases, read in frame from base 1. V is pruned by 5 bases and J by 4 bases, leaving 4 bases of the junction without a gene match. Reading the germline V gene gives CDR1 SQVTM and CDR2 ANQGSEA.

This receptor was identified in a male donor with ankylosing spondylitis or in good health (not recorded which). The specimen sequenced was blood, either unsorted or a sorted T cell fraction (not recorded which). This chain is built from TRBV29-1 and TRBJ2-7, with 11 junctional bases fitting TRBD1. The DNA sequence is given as TGCAGCGTTCGGACAGGGGGCCCATACGAGCAGTACTTC. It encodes CSVRTGGPYEQYF.